This T cell receptor beta chain was retrieved from a study of blood T cell repertoires in COVID-19. A few counts support this clone. TCRdb's copy holds only in-frame clones and misses some; the assay was immunoSEQ multiplex PCR. Here the sample spans about 29,000 clones, roughly 90% being singletons. The CDR3 has 16 amino acids. Germline V gene lookup returns CDR1 MNHEY and CDR2 SMNVEV (reference sequence). The ends were cut back, 5 bases at V and 5 bases at J, with 18 bases in the middle. This TCR came from a human donor in a cohort sampled during active COVID-19. The chain recombines TRBV27 with TRBJ1-4, with D possibly matching TRBD1 (5 bases). The material sequenced was peripheral blood. Written as DNA, the CDR3 is TGTGCCAGCAGTCCAAACCGTGCGACAGCGAATGAAAAACTGTTTTTT. Its translation: CASSPNRATANEKLFF.